These T cell receptor beta chains were read from a single sample in a study of blood T cells in healthy people across ages. TCRdb independently ran MiXCR on the 5' RACE reads; one entry per CDR3 protein. The table records roughly 1 million distinct CDR3 sequences, roughly 24% of them present only once. The sample also formed part of further work on T cells of mothers and their children.

The sample consisted of blood. The receptors originated from a girl aged 2 to 9 in good health. CDR3s include the opening cysteine and the closing phenylalanine or tryptophan. The D gene is left open where the match is weak. Clone size is not always given. Where it is, it says once, few, many or a class for expanded clones.

>few|13|TRBJ1-2|TRBD1|TRBV28
TGTGCCTGCGGGACAGGGAGGGTTTATGGCTACACCTTC
CACGTGRVYGYTF
>-|15|TRBJ2-3|-|TRBV7-2
TGTGCCAGCAGCTTTGCGGGCGGTTGGACAGATACGCAGTATTTT
CASSFAGGWTDTQYF
>few|16|TRBJ2-7|TRBD2|TRBV28
TGTGCCAGCAGTCCGAGCGGGAGGGCCTATTTGTACGAGCAGTACTTC
CASSPSGRAYLYEQYF
>-|23|TRBJ2-2|TRBD2|TRBV6-2/TRBV6-3
TGTGCCAGCAGTTACTCTTCGTTGACTGGAAGGACTAGCGGAGGCCTCAACACCGGGGAGCTGTTTTTT
CASSYSSLTGRTSGGLNTGELFF
>many|15|TRBJ2-5|-|TRBV5-1
TGCGCCAGCAGCTTGGAAGGGGCGAAGCAAGAGACCCAGTACTTC
CASSLEGAKQETQYF
>-|13|TRBJ1-2|-|TRBV7-2
TGTGCCAGCAGCCCGGCCTGGATAAATGGCTACACCTTC
CASSPAWINGYTF
>-|15|TRBJ1-4|-|TRBV12-3/TRBV12-4
TGTGCCAGCAGCAAGGGCTTCTTCGGGTTTGAAAAACTGTTTTTT
CASSKGFFGFEKLFF
>-|18|TRBJ2-1|TRBD2|TRBV2
TGTGCCAGCAGTGAAGCGCTCTCCGCTAGCGGGGTCTACAATGAGCAGTTCTTC
CASSEALSASGVYNEQFF
>few|13|TRBJ2-7|-|TRBV12-3/TRBV12-4
TGTGCCAGCAGTTTCGGGAATTCCTACGAGCAGTACTTC
CASSFGNSYEQYF
>-|15|TRBJ2-3|-|TRBV4-1
TGCGCCAGCAGCCAAGATGGGGCATCCACAGATACGCAGTATTTT
CASSQDGASTDTQYF
>-|13|TRBJ2-1|-|TRBV7-9
TGTGCCAGCAGCAACTATCCCCACAATGAGCAGTTCTTC
CASSNYPHNEQFF
>few|16|TRBJ2-7|-|TRBV21-1
TGTGCCAGCCCCAAGGTCCCGGGACAGGGCTCCTACGAGCAGTACTTC
CASPKVPGQGSYEQYF
>few|15|TRBJ2-1|-|TRBV10-3
TGTGCCATCAGTGAGAAAAACAGGGGAGGCCATGAGCAGTTCTTC
CAISEKNRGGHEQFF
>many|15|TRBJ2-1|TRBD2|TRBV7-3
TGTGCCAGCAGCTCCGGACTAGTCTCCTACAATGAGCAGTTCTTC
CASSSGLVSYNEQFF
>few|16|TRBJ2-2|-|TRBV9
TGTGCCAGCAGCCCTACGTCTGGATCGAACACCGGGGAGCTGTTTTTT
CASSPTSGSNTGELFF
>-|13|TRBJ1-5|-|TRBV7-3
TGTGCCAGCAGCCAGGGGAGGAATCAGCCCCAGCATTTT
CASSQGRNQPQHF
>few|12|TRBJ2-1|-|TRBV6-2/TRBV6-3
TGTGCCAGTGACAGCTCCTACAATGAGCAGTTCTTC
CASDSSYNEQFF
>many|14|TRBJ2-5|-|TRBV7-3
TGTGCCAGCAGCCCCAATCGGGGAGCAGAGACCCAGTACTTC
CASSPNRGAETQYF
>few|11|TRBJ2-7|-|TRBV29-1
TGCAGCGTTGGATGGGCCTACGAGCAGTACTTC
CSVGWAYEQYF
>once|13|TRBJ1-1|-|TRBV7-9
TGTGCCAGCAGCTTAGAGGGGAGACCTGAAGCTTTCTTT
CASSLEGRPEAFF
>-|14|TRBJ1-2|-|TRBV20-1
TGCAGTGCCTTATATGAACAGGGAAACTATGGCTACACCTTC
CSALYEQGNYGYTF
>few|16|TRBJ2-1|-|TRBV14
TGTGCCAGCAGCCAAGCGGCAGGGAATTCCTACAATGAGCAGTTCTTC
CASSQAAGNSYNEQFF
>few|18|TRBJ2-1|TRBD2|TRBV12-3/TRBV12-4
TGTGCCAGCAGACCCGGGACTAGCGGGGGGAGCTCCTACAATGAGCAGTTCTTC
CASRPGTSGGSSYNEQFF
>many|14|TRBJ2-5|-|TRBV7-2
TGTGCCAGCAGCTTAGTTGGGGGCCAAGAGACCCAGTACTTC
CASSLVGGQETQYF
>-|13|TRBJ1-2|-|TRBV20-1
TGCAGTGGGTTCCTCTCGGGGGGGATGGGCTACACCTTC
CSGFLSGGMGYTF
>few|16|TRBJ1-3|-|TRBV4-2
TGTGCCAGCAGCCAAGATACCCCAGCGCTTGGAAACACCATATATTTT
CASSQDTPALGNTIYF
>once|15|TRBJ1-1|-|TRBV6-6
TGTGCCAGCAGTAACCCCCCCGGCGGAAACACTGAGGCTTTCTTT
CASSNPPGGNTEAFF
>few|14|TRBJ2-4|-|TRBV7-2
TGTGCCAGCAGCTTCCGTGGGGGAGAAAACATTCAGTACTTC
CASSFRGGENIQYF
>-|13|TRBJ1-1|-|TRBV5-1
TGCGCCAGCCAGACGGAGGAGAACACTGAAGCTTTCTTT
CASQTEENTEAFF
>-|16|TRBJ2-6|-|TRBV27
TGTGCCAGCAGTGTAGCGGCTCAATCTGGGGCCAACGTCCTGACTTTC
CASSVAAQSGANVLTF